This is a list of T cell receptor beta chains from one sample in a study of identical twins. Using its own MiXCR run on the 5' RACE reads, TCRdb lists one record per CDR3 protein. Among around 1.7 million distinct CDR3 sequences listed, about 30% were seen once. The specimen sequenced was cord blood. Every receptor here comes from a newborn girl in good health. The CDR3 runs from the conserved cysteine through the conserved F or W. D genes are given only for firm matches. Some rows have no size entry. The others give once, few or many, or a class for an expanded clone.

D,V,J,size,CDR3,DNA
TRBD2,TRBV7-9,TRBJ2-7,NA,CASSLSPSLAGDLQPYNEQYF,TGTGCCAGCAGCTTATCCCCATCCTTAGCGGGGGACCTTCAACCCTACAATGAGCAGTACTTC
NA,TRBV20-1,TRBJ2-1,NA,CSASEELAPNNEQFF,TGCAGTGCTAGTGAAGAGCTAGCGCCTAACAATGAGCAGTTCTTC
NA,TRBV9,TRBJ1-4,NA,CASSAGQGLFF,TGTGCCAGCAGCGCCGGCCAAGGGCTGTTTTTT
NA,TRBV6-5,TRBJ2-1,NA,CASSSTGSNNEQFF,TGTGCCAGCAGTTCCACCGGAAGTAACAATGAGCAGTTCTTC
TRBD2,TRBV20-1,TRBJ2-5,NA,CSARALTGGSYNEQYF,TGCAGTGCTAGAGCCCTAACGGGAGGTTCCTACAATGAGCAGTACTTC
NA,TRBV25-1,TRBJ1-2,few,CASSEYSERHGYTF,TGTGCCAGCAGTGAATATTCGGAGAGGCATGGCTACACCTTC
NA,TRBV6-1,TRBJ1-5,NA,CASSERNDQPQHF,TGTGCCAGCAGTGAACGGAACGATCAGCCCCAGCATTTT
NA,TRBV30,TRBJ1-1,NA,CAWDRGVNTEAFF,TGTGCCTGGGACCGGGGGGTGAACACTGAAGCTTTCTTT
TRBD2,TRBV2,TRBJ2-7,few,CASRRGTSVTYEQYF,TGTGCCAGCAGGAGAGGGACTAGCGTTACCTACGAGCAGTACTTC
NA,TRBV20-1,TRBJ2-1,NA,CSALPGHNEQFF,TGCAGTGCTCTTCCGGGACACAATGAGCAGTTCTTC
TRBD1,TRBV6-1,TRBJ2-3,few,CASIPRGKDTQYF,TGTGCCAGCATACCCAGGGGGAAGGATACGCAGTATTTT
NA,TRBV6-8,TRBJ1-1,NA,CASSFEGENTEAFF,TGTGCCAGCAGTTTTGAAGGTGAGAACACTGAAGCTTTCTTT
NA,TRBV6-1,TRBJ1-1,NA,CASRGIRVVNTEAFF,TGTGCCAGCAGGGGGATCAGGGTCGTGAACACTGAAGCTTTCTTT
NA,TRBV7-8,TRBJ1-1,few,CASSLAGGPEAFF,TGTGCCAGCAGCCTCGCCGGGGGCCCTGAAGCTTTCTTT
NA,TRBV10-3,TRBJ1-2,many,CAISESDHRHYGYTF,TGTGCCATCAGTGAGTCCGACCACAGGCACTATGGCTACACCTTC
NA,TRBV10-3,TRBJ1-2,NA,CAISESTGDAAGYTF,TGTGCCATCAGTGAGTCGACGGGGGACGCGGCGGGCTACACCTTC
TRBD1,TRBV12-3/TRBV12-4,TRBJ2-7,many,CASSSTGVNYEQYF,TGTGCCAGCAGTTCGACAGGGGTGAACTACGAGCAGTACTTC
TRBD2,TRBV12-3/TRBV12-4,TRBJ2-5,NA,CASSLGTLAGASGNEQYF,TGTGCCAGCAGTTTAGGTACCCTAGCGGGAGCAAGTGGGAATGAGCAGTACTTC
TRBD2,TRBV7-7,TRBJ2-1,NA,CASSLARFTSGGPETQFF,TGTGCCAGCAGCTTAGCCCGATTCACTAGCGGGGGGCCAGAGACCCAGTTCTTC
TRBD2,TRBV6-1,TRBJ2-7,few,CASSKGLAFEQYF,TGTGCCAGCAGTAAGGGACTAGCGTTCGAGCAGTACTTC
TRBD2,TRBV4-1,TRBJ2-5,NA,CASSQVGGRVDEQYF,TGCGCCAGCAGCCAAGTGGGCGGGAGGGTTGATGAGCAGTACTTC
TRBD1,TRBV24-1,TRBJ2-5,few,CATSERDRGTQETQYF,TGTGCCACCAGTGAACGGGACAGGGGGACACAAGAGACCCAGTACTTC
TRBD1,TRBV12-3/TRBV12-4,TRBJ1-1,NA,CASSRGQGSTEAFF,TGTGCCAGCAGCCGGGGACAGGGGAGCACTGAAGCTTTCTTT
NA,TRBV7-8,TRBJ2-1,few,CASSPRARNSYNEQFF,TGTGCCAGCAGCCCCAGGGCCCGGAACTCCTACAATGAGCAGTTCTTC
NA,TRBV27,TRBJ2-3,NA,CASNTPADAQYF,TGTGCCAGCAACACCCCCGCAGATGCGCAGTATTTT
NA,TRBV5-1,TRBJ2-4,once,CASSLEFGIQYF,TGCGCCAGCAGCTTGGAGTTCGGCATTCAGTACTTC
TRBD1,TRBV5-1,TRBJ1-4,few,CASSPTGTANEKLFF,TGTGCCAGCAGTCCCACCGGGACAGCTAATGAAAAACTGTTTTTT
TRBD1,TRBV6-5,TRBJ1-1,NA,CASSYSQGAMNTEAFF,TGTGCCAGCAGTTACTCTCAGGGGGCTATGAACACTGAAGCTTTCTTT
NA,TRBV10-2,TRBJ1-2,many,CATANYGYTF,TGCGCGACAGCTAACTATGGCTACACCTTC